Listed here are 28 T cell receptor delta chains from one sample, sequenced in a study of delta chains in infants with herpesvirus infections. TCR cDNA was made from PBMC RNA with gamma- and delta-chain-specific primers. TCRdb reprocessed the RT-PCR reads through CATT. Here the sample spans more than 600 delta-chain clones, roughly 15% being singletons. The source was peripheral blood, collected at time point 1 of longitudinal follow-up. The receptors originated from a human donor who was a Ugandan infant, either HIV-exposed or HIV-unexposed (not recorded which).

The V gene is TRDV1, the J gene TRDJ1; the D is unclear. Per germline, CDR1 TSWWSYY and CDR2 QGS. This CDR3 is 19 amino acids long. Trimming pared 0 bases from V and 10 bases from J, leaving 30 bases between. DNA of the CDR3: TGTGCTCTTGGGGAACTCTCCCAGGGTCGACGTATCTACTTCTCGGGACTCATCTTT. As protein: CALGELSQGRRIYFSGLIF.

Worth noting for this clone: This likely reflects a read error, since a far larger clone is one base away. The chain recombines TRDV1 with TRDJ2; 11 bases are a match to TRDD3. Germline CDR1 TSWWSYY, CDR2 QGS. The ends lost 0 bases at V and 12 bases at J; junction bases unmatched: 24. The CDR3 totals 21 residues. CDR3 bases: TGTGCTCTTGGGGAACTCCACGCGGACCCAAACTGGGGGATAAAGTCCGATAAACTCTTCTTT. This codes for CALGELHADPNWGIKSDKLFF.

This clone has only a few counts. Just one base apart from a much larger clone, this may be a read error. The V gene is TRDV1, the J gene TRDJ1; 11 nucleotides agree with TRDD3. After removal of 4 bases from V and 7 bases from J, the junction contained 26 bases not matched to a gene. Per the germline V gene, CDR1 is TSWWSYY and CDR2 is QGS. The CDR3 has 21 amino acids. The CDR3 DNA is TGTGCTCTTGGGGTTTCACTTCCTGCCCTCCTTCTACTGGGGGATAGGGGTAAACTCATCTTT. Protein product: CALGVSLPALLLLGDRGKLIF.

This clone was seen more than once but under ten times. The CDR3 nucleotides are TGTGCTCTTGCTACTCAACCTCCTACTCTCACCGATAAACTCATCTTT. Encoded protein: CALATQPPTLTDKLIF. The genes are TRDV1 and TRDJ1; D perhaps matches TRDD2 (6 bases). Germline V lookup: CDR1 TSWWSYY, CDR2 QGS. The length of the CDR3 is 16 residues. V was pared by 7 bases and J by 1 base, with 19 bases between.

This clone is termed large. V and J are TRDV1 and TRDJ1; 12 nucleotides line up with TRDD3. The germline gives CDR1 TSWWSYY, CDR2 QGS. This CDR3 has 21 amino acids. Trimming removed 10 bases from V and 3 bases from J; junction bases left unmatched: 27. In DNA form, the CDR3 reads TGTGCTCATATGTGTTCAACCCTTCTACAACTGGGGGATACTGCCGCCGATAAACTCATCTTT. Protein sequence: CAHMCSTLLQLGDTAADKLIF.

This clone appeared a few times. The CDR3 is CACDAYFGRSWDTRQMFF. CDR3 bases: TGTGCCTGTGACGCGTACTTTGGGCGCTCCTGGGACACCCGACAGATGTTTTTC. The chain recombines TRDV2 with TRDJ3; D remains unclear. Since TCRdb gives no J gene, matching the DNA to germline was used here to assign it. The CDR3 loop spans 18 amino acids. The germline CDR1 and CDR2 sequences are GEAIGNYY and EKD. Trimming removed 3 bases at V and 0 bases at J, with 14 bases between.

The V gene is TRDV2, the J gene TRDJ3, with D maybe TRDD3 (6 bases). Here the J gene came from matching the DNA to germline, since TCRdb omits it. CDR3 length: 17 amino acids. Trimming left V 4 bases short and J 4 bases short, with 16 bases between. Germline CDR1 GEAIGNYY, CDR2 EKD. The CDR3 sequence: CACESSGYSWDTRQMFF. In DNA, the CDR3 is TGTGCCTGTGAGTCCTCGGGATATAGTTGGGACACCCGACAGATGTTTTTC.

Turning to this clone: Since a far larger clone is one base different, this is likely a read error. The V gene remains uncalled, whereas the J gene is TRDJ1; the table's D call TRDD3 went unverified against the DNA. This CDR3 comprises 21 residues. The CDR3: CARGERLAFLLRWGNAGKLIF. The CDR3 bases are TGTGCTCGTGGGGAACGATTAGCCTTCCTACTAAGATGGGGGAACGCGGGAAAACTCATCTTT.

Worth noting for this clone: One base away lies a much larger clone, so this may be a sequencing read error. The chain is built from TRDV1 and TRDJ1, with 8 bases lining up with TRDD3. The length of the CDR3 is 21 residues. Germline CDR1 reads TSWWSYY; CDR2 reads QGS. The CDR3 loop is CALGELDTEGYGGPYTDKPIF. The CDR3 bases are TGTGCTCTTGGGGAACTAGATACCGAGGGATACGGGGGACCTTACACCGATAAACCCATCTTT.

Turning to this clone: A far larger clone is off by one base, so a read error is likely. The gene calls are TRDV2 and TRDJ2, with 12 bases that match TRDD3. The CDR3 contains 14 residues. Germline assignment: CDR1 GEAIGNYY and CDR2 EKD. CDR3 nucleotide sequence: TGTGCCTGTGATACTGGGGGATACACAGCAAAACTCTTCTTT. Protein product: CACDTGGYTAKLFF.

On this clone itself: This likely came from a read error, as a far larger clone is one base away. This chain uses TRDV1 with TRDJ1, with D perhaps given as TRDD2 or TRDD3 (9 bases each). No J gene was available from TCRdb, and it was assigned here by a germline match of the DNA. Trimming cost V 0 bases and J 0 bases, with 32 bases left between them. The V gene's germline CDR1 is TSWWSYY and CDR2 QGS. The CDR3 is made up of 23 amino acids. The CDR3, as DNA: TGTGCTCTTGGGGAACTACCCTTCCTACCTCGGGTCTGGGGGATCCAGTACACCGATAAACTCATCTTT. As protein: CALGELPFLPRVWGIQYTDKLIF.

This clone was counted only a few times. This likely traces to a read error, being one base from a far larger clone. The J gene is TRDJ1, the V gene TRDV1; D might be TRDD3 (5 bases). CDR1 and CDR2 from the germline V gene are TSWWSYY and QGS. V was pared by 4 bases and J by 1 base, with 28 bases between. This CDR3 is 20 amino acids long. CDR3 residues: CALGGGWLGLEDEVTDKLIF. The CDR3 DNA reads as TGTGCTCTTGGGGGGGGCTGGCTGGGACTGGAGGACGAAGTCACCGATAAACTCATCTTT.

This clone has just a few counts. This chain links TRDV1 with TRDJ1; 12 bases are a match to TRDD3. The CDR3 runs to 22 residues. The V gene's germline CDR1 is TSWWSYY and CDR2 QGS. V trimming: 4 bases; J trimming: 0 bases; junction bases outside the gene matches: 21. In DNA form, the CDR3 reads TGTGCTCTTGGGGGGTATCTACGGGGAGGTCTGGGGGATACGATATACACCGATAAACTCATCTTT. It yields the protein CALGGYLRGGLGDTIYTDKLIF.

This clone ranks as large. The DNA of the CDR3 is TGTGCCTTTGTACTGGGGGATACTTTGACAGCACAACTCTTCTTT. Translating it yields CAFVLGDTLTAQLFF. The rearrangement links TRDV3 to TRDJ2; 11 bases line up with TRDD3. The V segment lost 2 bases and the J segment 0 bases; nucleotides outside the gene matches: 2. Germline loops: CDR1 TVYSNPD, CDR2 GDNSRS (reference sequence). There are 15 residues in the CDR3.

Regarding this clone: A read error may be the cause here, since a much bigger clone is one base away. J is TRDJ1 and V is TRDV1, with 8 bases fitting TRDD3. The V gene's germline CDR1 is TSWWSYY and CDR2 QGS. This CDR3 region has 22 residues. J lost 0 bases, V lost 1 base, and 22 bases had no gene match. CDR3 coding DNA: TGTGCTCTTGGGGAACATGCCCCTCCTTTATACAACTGGGGGCTAAACACCGATAAACTCATCTTT. It specifies CALGEHAPPLYNWGLNTDKLIF.

This clone counts as large. The V call is TRDV2, the J call TRDJ1; a weak D match, TRDD3 (6 bases). The CDR3 is 16 amino acids. Germline assignment: CDR1 GEAIGNYY and CDR2 EKD. The V gene lost 1 base and the J gene lost 2 bases, with 16 bases spanning the gap. CDR3 sequence (DNA): TGTGCCTGTGACACTGGGGGCGGTTTTGAGACCGATAAACTCATCTTT. It translates to CACDTGGGFETDKLIF.

This clone was seen more than once but under ten times. A much larger clone sits a single nucleotide away, making a read error possible. In nucleotides, the CDR3 is TGTGCTCTTGGGGAACGGAGAAGTCTTCCTCGTACTGCCATCGTCACCAATAAACTCATCTTT. It is translated as CALGERRSLPRTAIVTNKLIF. The chain recombines TRDV1 with TRDJ1; tentative D call: TRDD2 (6 bases). Germline V lookup: CDR1 TSWWSYY, CDR2 QGS. CDR3 length equals 21 residues.

This clone was counted only a few times. It may be a read error: a sequence one base away is much more abundant. The genes are TRDV1 and TRDJ1, with 8 bases matching TRDD3. The CDR3 totals 21 residues. Germline V lookup: CDR1 TSWWSYY, CDR2 QGS. V trimming: 0 bases; J trimming: 8 bases; junction bases outside the gene matches: 26. The CDR3 nucleotides are TGTGCTCTTGGGGAACTACCACCCTTGGAGTACTGGGGGGCTAAGGGGCGAAAACTCATCTTT. Protein: CALGELPPLEYWGAKGRKLIF.

The gene calls are TRDV1 and TRDJ3, with TRDD3 matching 9 bases. Per the germline V gene, CDR1 is TSWWSYY and CDR2 is QGS. V shed 4 bases, J shed 2 bases, and the junction held 18 bases outside the gene matches. This CDR3 is 22 amino acids long. CDR3 sequence reads: CALGGGGNLLHWGTWDTRQMFF. CDR3 nucleotide sequence: TGTGCTCTTGGGGGGGGCGGGAACCTCCTTCACTGGGGGACCTGGGACACCCGACAGATGTTTTTC.

This clone is labeled large (0.1 to 1%). V and J are TRDV1 and TRDJ1; 7 bases map to TRDD3. CDR1 and CDR2 from the germline V gene are TSWWSYY and QGS. V dropped 2 bases and J dropped 1; count of bases not matched to a gene: 22. The CDR3 runs 21 residues. CDR3 protein: CALGEYGCPLLGIESTDKLIF. DNA of the CDR3: TGTGCTCTTGGGGAATATGGCTGTCCTTTACTGGGGATCGAATCCACCGATAAACTCATCTTT.

For this clone: This sequence may be a read error, since a much larger clone differs from it by one base. This CDR3 is CALGRGIHSDKLIF. In DNA form, the CDR3 reads TGTGCTCTTGGAAGGGGGATACACTCCGATAAACTCATCTTT. The chain is built from TRDV1 and TRDJ1; 9 bases are shared with TRDD3. Assignment of the J gene here rests on matching the DNA to germline, because TCRdb gives none. The V segment lost 6 bases and the J segment 3 bases; nucleotides outside the gene matches: 5. The CDR3 spans 14 residues. CDR1 and CDR2 from the germline V gene are TSWWSYY and QGS.

This clone appeared a few times. The chain couples TRDV1 to TRDJ2; perhaps TRDD2 as D (5 bases). Because TCRdb records no J gene, it was assigned here through a match of the DNA to germline. The CDR3 sequence is 18 residues long. Trimming cost V 2 bases and J 0 bases, with 16 bases left between them. Germline V CDR1 and CDR2: TSWWSYY, QGS. CDR3 amino acids: CALGEILTPSPLTAQLFF. CDR3 sequence (DNA): TGTGCTCTTGGGGAAATCCTAACGCCCTCCCCTTTGACAGCACAACTCTTCTTT.

For this clone: This may come from a read error, since a much larger clone is one base off. V is TRDV3 and J is TRDJ1; perhaps TRDD3 as D (6 bases). The J gene comes from matching the DNA to germline here; TCRdb lacks it. The CDR3 is 15 residues long. The germline gives CDR1 TVYSNPD, CDR2 GDNSRS (reference sequence). The V and J ends lost 2 bases and 7 bases respectively, with 23 bases between them. CDR3 in amino acids: CAFLPTPGESGKLIF. The CDR3 nucleotides read TGTGCCTTTCTACCCACGCCGGGGGAGTCGGGTAAACTCATCTTT.

This clone is labeled large (0.1 to 1%). As DNA, the CDR3 is TGTGCTCTTGGGGAATTCTCGACTACTGGGGGATTGGACACCGATAAACTCATCTTT. It codes for CALGEFSTTGGLDTDKLIF. The chain links TRDV1 to TRDJ1; 10 bases match TRDD3. Germline V CDR1 and CDR2: TSWWSYY, QGS. The CDR3 spans 19 residues. The V gene end was trimmed by 2 bases and the J gene end by 0 bases; junction bases not matched to a gene: 12.

In its sample, this clone is medium-sized. This chain links TRAV38-2/DV8 with TRDJ1; D possibly corresponds to TRDD3 (6 bases). The CDR3 runs to 17 residues. Trimming removed 0 bases at V and 7 bases at J, with 22 bases between. Germline V lookup: CDR1 TSESDYY, CDR2 QEAYKQQN. The CDR3: CAYRSALFPQFWGKLIF. For the CDR3, the DNA is TGTGCTTATAGGAGCGCTCTTTTTCCCCAGTTCTGGGGTAAACTCATCTTT.

Within the sample, this clone is large. This chain joins TRDV1 and TRDJ2; 9 positions agree with TRDD3. CDR1 is TSWWSYY, CDR2 QGS, per germline. This CDR3 spans 23 amino acids. Trimming at V came to 1 base and at J to 0 bases, leaving 21 bases not matched to a gene. For the CDR3, the DNA is TGTGCTCTTGGGGAACAAGGCAGCCACAAGTACTGGGGGACCCTAACTTTGACAGCACAACTCTTCTTT. This translates into CALGEQGSHKYWGTLTLTAQLFF.

By share of the sample, this clone is large. The gene calls are TRDV1 and TRDJ1, with D possibly TRDD3 on 8 matching bases. The germline gives CDR1 TSWWSYY, CDR2 QGS. The CDR3 consists of 21 residues. V lost 2 bases and J lost 1, with 29 bases in between. CDR3 bases: TGTGCTCTTGGGGAAAGGTTCCTACCCGGTCGCTGGGGGACCCGCACCGATAAACTCATCTTT. Translation: CALGERFLPGRWGTRTDKLIF.

This clone is deemed large. The chain recombines TRDV1 with TRDJ1, with D tentatively TRDD3 (7 bases). Trimming cost V 5 bases and J 0 bases, with 37 bases left between them. The CDR3 loop spans 23 amino acids. Germline CDR1 is TSWWSYY and CDR2 is QGS. CDR3 amino acids: CALGTLPPLLPRAGGPYTDKLIF. The CDR3 DNA reads as TGTGCTCTTGGGACCCTTCCACCCCTTCTCCCTAGGGCTGGGGGTCCCTACACCGATAAACTCATCTTT.